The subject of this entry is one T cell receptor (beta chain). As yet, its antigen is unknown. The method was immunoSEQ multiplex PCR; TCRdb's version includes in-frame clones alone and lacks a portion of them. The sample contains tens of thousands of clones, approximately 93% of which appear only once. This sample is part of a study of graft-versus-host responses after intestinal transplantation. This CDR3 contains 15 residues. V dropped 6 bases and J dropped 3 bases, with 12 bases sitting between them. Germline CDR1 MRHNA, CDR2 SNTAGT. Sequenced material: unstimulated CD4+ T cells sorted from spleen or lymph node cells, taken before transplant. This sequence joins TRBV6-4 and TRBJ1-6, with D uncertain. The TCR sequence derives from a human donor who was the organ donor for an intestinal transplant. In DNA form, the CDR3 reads TGTGCCAGCAGACTCCGGGATTTCTATAATTCACCCCTCCACTTT. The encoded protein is CASRLRDFYNSPLHF.